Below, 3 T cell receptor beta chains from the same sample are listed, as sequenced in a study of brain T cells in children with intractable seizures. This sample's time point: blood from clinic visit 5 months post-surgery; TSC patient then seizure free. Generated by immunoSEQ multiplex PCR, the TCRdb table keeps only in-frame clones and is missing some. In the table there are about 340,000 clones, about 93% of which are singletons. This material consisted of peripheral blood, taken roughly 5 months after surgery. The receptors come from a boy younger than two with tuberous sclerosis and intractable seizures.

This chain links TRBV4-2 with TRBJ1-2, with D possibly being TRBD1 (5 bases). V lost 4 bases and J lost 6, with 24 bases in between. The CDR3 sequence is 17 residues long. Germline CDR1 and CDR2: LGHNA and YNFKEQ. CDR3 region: CASSPSILGRDDNGYTF. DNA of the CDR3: TGTGCCAGCAGCCCTTCGATATTAGGCAGGGACGATAATGGCTACACCTTC.

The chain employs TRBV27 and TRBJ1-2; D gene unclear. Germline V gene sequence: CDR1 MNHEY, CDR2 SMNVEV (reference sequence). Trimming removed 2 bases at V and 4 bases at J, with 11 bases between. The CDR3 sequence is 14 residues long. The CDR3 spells CASSLAGAAYGYTF. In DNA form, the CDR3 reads TGTGCCAGCAGTTTAGCGGGCGCAGCCTATGGCTACACCTTC.

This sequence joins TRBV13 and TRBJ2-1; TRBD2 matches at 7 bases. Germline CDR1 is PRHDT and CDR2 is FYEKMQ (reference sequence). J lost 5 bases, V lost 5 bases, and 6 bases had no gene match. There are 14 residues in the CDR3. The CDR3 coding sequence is TGTGCCAGCAGCCGGTGGGGGGGAGACAATGAGCAGTTCTTC. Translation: CASSRWGGDNEQFF.